One sample yielded the 13 T cell receptor beta chains listed below, sequenced in a study of T cells after posttransplantation cyclophosphamide. Produced via immunoSEQ multiplex PCR; TCRdb's table is partial and in-frame only. The top ten hold 4.5% to 5.5% of the sample, which has 8,500 to 13,000 clones, more than 80% seen once. A marrow graft followed busulfan-fludarabine conditioning, with cyclophosphamide on days +3 and +4. Sequenced here: PBMCs, sampled after allogeneic stem cell transplant with posttransplant cyclophosphamide. The receptors were sampled from a female patient between 50 and 59 years old who received an allogeneic stem cell transplant from a related donor, was CMV-positive, and had no GVHD. Some of the T cells may derive from the graft donor.

This clone has just a few counts. The chain has TRBV5-1 and TRBJ1-4; 9 bases align to TRBD1. The ends lost 0 bases at V and 16 bases at J; junction bases unmatched: 4. CDR1 is SGHRS, CDR2 YFSETQ, per germline. The CDR3 spans 12 residues. The CDR3 protein is CASSLDRGHPFF. For the CDR3, the DNA is TGCGCCAGCAGCTTGGACAGGGGGCACCCGTTTTTT. Filled out from reference TRBV5-1 and TRBJ1-4, the complete variable domain reads KAGVTQTPRYLIKTRGQQVTLSCSPISGHRSVSWYQQTPGQGLQFLFEYFSETQRNKGNFPGRFSGRQFSNSRSEMNVSTLELGDSALYLCASSLDRGHPFFGSGTQLSVL.

As regards this clone: No DNA is shown, since the ends of the CDR3 on it are uncertain; the CDR3 is the one TCRdb lists. The chain couples TRBV6-1 to TRBJ2-5; the table gives TRBD1 as D, unverified against the DNA. The CDR3 numbers 14 amino acids, ends counted. Germline V lookup: CDR1 MNHNS, CDR2 SASEGT. The CDR3: CASSSSQGGETQYF.

The chain is built from TRBV11-3 and TRBJ2-1; 7 positions match TRBD1. Germline assignment: CDR1 SGHNT and CDR2 YENEEA. J lost 13 bases, V lost 5 bases, and 8 bases had no gene match. The CDR3 consists of 12 residues. CDR3 protein: CASSPDREKQFF. The CDR3 DNA follows: TGTGCCAGCAGCCCAGACAGGGAAAAACAGTTCTTC.

This clone was counted only a few times. Other nucleotide sequences from this sample produce the same CDR3. The genes are TRBV6-5 and TRBJ1-2; D is perhaps TRBD1 (5 bases). V shed 2 bases and J shed 1 base, with 11 bases lying between them. The length of the CDR3 is 15 residues. From germline, CDR1 is MNHEY and CDR2 SVGAGI. The CDR3 bases are TGTGCCAGCAGTTACCAGCAGGGCGTTAACTATGGCTACACCTTC. This gives the protein CASSYQQGVNYGYTF.

The sample holds one count of this clone. V usage is TRBV11-3 and J usage is TRBJ2-2; D unclear. CDR1 and CDR2 (germline): SGHNT, YENEEA. The CDR3 loop spans 15 amino acids. The V end lost 0 bases, the J end lost 4 bases, and 9 bases lay between the germline ends. CDR3: CASSLEGSRTGELFF. CDR3 DNA sequence: TGTGCCAGCAGCTTAGAGGGCAGCCGCACCGGGGAGCTGTTTTTT.

The CDR3 sequence is CASSLEAGANYEQYF. The CDR3 nucleotides read TGTGCCAGCAGCTTAGAGGCAGGGGCCAACTACGAGCAGTACTTC. The chain recombines TRBV7-8 with TRBJ2-7, with D possibly matching TRBD1 (6 bases). This CDR3 has 15 amino acids. Germline V lookup: CDR1 SGHVS, CDR2 FQNEAQ. The ends were cut back, 1 base at V and 3 bases at J, with 13 bases in the middle.

J is TRBJ1-6 and V is TRBV30; TRBD1 matches 10 bases. CDR3 length equals 13 residues. Germline CDR1 reads GTSNPN; CDR2 reads SVGIG (reference sequence). The V and J ends lost 5 bases and 7 bases, in that order; junction bases with no gene match: 2. The CDR3 loop reads CAWRTGGNSPLHF. The CDR3 DNA follows: TGTGCCTGGCGGACAGGGGGGAATTCACCCCTCCACTTT.

The chain couples TRBV30 to TRBJ2-1, with D tentatively TRBD2 (7 bases). V dropped 2 bases and J dropped 0 bases, with 17 bases sitting between them. This CDR3 contains 17 residues. Germline CDR1 is GTSNPN and CDR2 is SVGIG (reference sequence). CDR3: CAWSSRGGGSSYNEQFF. The CDR3 coding sequence is TGTGCCTGGAGTTCGAGGGGGGGAGGGAGCTCCTACAATGAGCAGTTCTTC.

The genes are TRBV7-2 and TRBJ1-1; D unresolved. The CDR3 runs to 15 residues. V dropped 5 bases and J dropped 0 bases, with 13 bases sitting between them. In germline, CDR1 is SGHTA, CDR2 FQGNSA. The CDR3 sequence is CASSPRHLLNTEAFF. In nucleotides, the CDR3 is TGTGCCAGCAGCCCCCGACATTTGTTGAACACTGAAGCTTTCTTT.

The chain couples TRBV5-1 to TRBJ2-7, with D perhaps matching TRBD1 (5 bases). The V end was cut by 2 bases, the J end by 3 bases, with 27 bases between. The CDR3 contains 19 residues. Germline CDR1 SGHRS, CDR2 YFSETQ. In DNA form, the CDR3 reads TGCGCCAGCAGCTTTTCCCCACCAGGAGTAACCGGCCAGGGCTACGAGCAGTACTTC. Encoded protein: CASSFSPPGVTGQGYEQYF. The complete variable domain, with remaining parts taken from reference TRBV5-1 and TRBJ2-7, reads KAGVTQTPRYLIKTRGQQVTLSCSPISGHRSVSWYQQTPGQGLQFLFEYFSETQRNKGNFPGRFSGRQFSNSRSEMNVSTLELGDSALYLCASSFSPPGVTGQGYEQYFGPGTRLTVT.

This chain links TRBV7-6 with TRBJ2-5, with D maybe TRBD2 (6 bases). In germline, CDR1 is SGHVS, CDR2 FNYEAQ. The CDR3 length is 14 residues. The V end lost 5 bases, the J end lost 5 bases, and 15 bases lay between the germline ends. The CDR3 DNA reads TGTGCCAGCAGCCCCGCCCTGCTAGCGGAGACCCAGTACTTC. Residues: CASSPALLAETQYF.

The rearrangement uses TRBV19 and TRBJ2-1, with TRBD2 matching over 8 bases. Germline V gene sequence: CDR1 LNHDA, CDR2 SQIVND (reference sequence). The junction had 13 bases not matched to a gene; V was cut back by 2 bases and J by 7 bases. This CDR3 is built from 17 residues. The CDR3 DNA sequence: TGTGCCAGTAGTATACGCTCACGGGGGGGCGGTAAGAATGAGCAGTTCTTC. It codes for CASSIRSRGGGKNEQFF. Full variable domain (missing parts from reference TRBV19 and TRBJ2-1): DGGITQSPKYLFRKEGQNVTLSCEQNLNHDAMYWYRQDPGQGLRLIYYSQIVNDFQKGDIAEGYSVSREKKESFPLTVTSAQKNPTAFYLCASSIRSRGGGKNEQFFGPGTRLTVL.

This clone was observed a handful of times. The J gene is TRBJ1-5, the V gene TRBV6-8; D unresolved. The CDR3 loop spans 15 amino acids. Germline V gives CDR1 MNHGY, CDR2 SAAAGT. V was cut by 6 bases and J by 1 base, with 13 bases left in between. CDR3 loop: CASSPPVGSNQPQHF. The CDR3 coding sequence is TGTGCCAGCAGCCCCCCGGTCGGGAGCAATCAGCCCCAGCATTTT.